Given below is one TCR beta chain in context. No antigen is known for it. Germline V gene data show CDR1 as DFQATT and CDR2 as SNEGSKA (reference sequence). V dropped 4 bases and J dropped 6 bases, with 16 bases sitting between them. This CDR3 region has 13 residues. This sample was included in a study of T cells after yellow fever vaccination. Points from the study as a whole: Abundant contaminating clonotypes from the bulk population could appear in FACS-sorted repertoires. Overall, a small share of clonotypes was seen in both CD4 and CD8 compartments.

The TCR cDNA carried a universal primer site and UMIs from 5'RACE template switching. TCRdb itself ran the 5' RACE reads through MiXCR, one entry per CDR3 protein. The sample lists around 550,000 distinct CDR3 sequences, over 15% occurring once. This specimen was PBMCs, taken 15 days after the yellow fever booster vaccination. The receptor's source is a man aged 25 to 45 who received the YFV17D yellow fever vaccine. The rearrangement uses TRBV20-1 and TRBJ2-7; TRBD1 is a possible D gene (6 bases). The CDR3 region has the DNA TGCAGTGCTATCCAGGGGATATCCGGCGAGCAGTACTTC. It codes for CSAIQGISGEQYF.